These 5 T cell receptor beta chains share one sample of origin, sequenced in a study of blood T cell repertoires in COVID-19. Assay used: immunoSEQ multiplex PCR; TCRdb lists only in-frame clones, some missing. The sample holds around 200,000 clones, approximately 86% seen once. The sequencing sample was made of PBMCs or T cells enriched from blood (not recorded which). The source of these receptors is a man aged 18 to 30 with acute COVID-19.

The chain uses TRBV5-5 and TRBJ1-1; D perhaps matches TRBD1 (6 bases). There are 13 residues in the CDR3. The V gene's germline CDR1 is SGHKS and CDR2 YYEKEE (reference sequence). Trimming left V 0 bases short and J 6 bases short, with 9 bases between. CDR3 coding DNA: TGTGCCAGCAGCTTGGTGGCAGGGGCTGAAGCTTTCTTT. It translates to CASSLVAGAEAFF.

V gene TRBV30 combines with J gene TRBJ2-3; 9 positions match TRBD2. Germline V gene lookup returns CDR1 GTSNPN and CDR2 SVGIG (reference sequence). The CDR3 is 17 residues long. Losses at the gene ends were 2 bases for V and 4 bases for J; bases not matched to a gene: 13. CDR3 nucleotides: TGTGCCTGGAGTACGTGGGCGACTAGCGGCCCCGCAGATACGCAGTATTTT. Protein: CAWSTWATSGPADTQYF.

The chain recombines TRBV4-1 with TRBJ2-2; 8 bases are shared with TRBD2. Germline V CDR1 and CDR2: MGHRA, YSYEKL. This CDR3 region has 16 residues. The V segment lost 1 base and the J segment 1 base; nucleotides outside the gene matches: 2. CDR3 nucleotides: TGCGCCAGCAGCCAAGCCGGGACTAGGAACACCGGGGAGCTGTTTTTT. Translating gives CASSQAGTRNTGELFF.

V is TRBV5-4 and J is TRBJ2-7; 7 bases agree with TRBD2. Losses at the gene ends were 2 bases for V and 3 bases for J; bases not matched to a gene: 8. Germline V gene lookup returns CDR1 SGHNT and CDR2 YYREEE (reference sequence). The CDR3 is made up of 15 amino acids. The CDR3 sequence is CASSFWGGGYYEQYF. The DNA of the CDR3 is TGTGCCAGCAGCTTTTGGGGGGGTGGGTACTACGAGCAGTACTTC. Together with reference TRBV5-4 and TRBJ2-7, the CDR3 gives the full variable domain: ETGVTQSPTHLIKTRGQQVTLRCSSQSGHNTVSWYQQALGQGPQFIFQYYREEENGRGNFPPRFSGLQFPNYSSELNVNALELDDSALYLCASSFWGGGYYEQYFGPGTRLTVT.

This chain links TRBV9 with TRBJ2-2; 9 bases line up with TRBD1. Trimming took 0 bases from V and 3 from J; bases not matched to a gene: 12. CDR1 SGDLS and CDR2 YYNGEE come from the germline V gene. This CDR3 region has 19 residues. The CDR3 loop reads CASSVVMGQGGFDTGELFF. CDR3 nucleotides: TGTGCCAGCAGCGTAGTCATGGGACAGGGCGGGTTCGACACCGGGGAGCTGTTTTTT.